This T cell receptor beta chain was recorded in a study of blood T cell repertoires in COVID-19. Germline V gives CDR1 SGHTA, CDR2 FQGTGA. The CDR3 is 13 amino acids. V lost 3 bases, J lost 5 bases, and 3 bases stayed unmatched. The repertoire was sequenced with immunoSEQ multiplex PCR; TCRdb's copy has only in-frame clones and lacks some. The table shows under 350,000 clones, with around nine tenths occurring only once. Sequenced material: PBMCs or T cells enriched from blood (not recorded which). The V call is TRBV7-3, the J call TRBJ2-7, with 8 bases that match TRBD1. The sequence was obtained from a woman under 30 who had recovered from COVID-19. The CDR3 sequence is CASSFAGGDEQYF. In nucleotides, the CDR3 is TGTGCCAGCAGCTTCGCAGGGGGCGACGAGCAGTACTTC.